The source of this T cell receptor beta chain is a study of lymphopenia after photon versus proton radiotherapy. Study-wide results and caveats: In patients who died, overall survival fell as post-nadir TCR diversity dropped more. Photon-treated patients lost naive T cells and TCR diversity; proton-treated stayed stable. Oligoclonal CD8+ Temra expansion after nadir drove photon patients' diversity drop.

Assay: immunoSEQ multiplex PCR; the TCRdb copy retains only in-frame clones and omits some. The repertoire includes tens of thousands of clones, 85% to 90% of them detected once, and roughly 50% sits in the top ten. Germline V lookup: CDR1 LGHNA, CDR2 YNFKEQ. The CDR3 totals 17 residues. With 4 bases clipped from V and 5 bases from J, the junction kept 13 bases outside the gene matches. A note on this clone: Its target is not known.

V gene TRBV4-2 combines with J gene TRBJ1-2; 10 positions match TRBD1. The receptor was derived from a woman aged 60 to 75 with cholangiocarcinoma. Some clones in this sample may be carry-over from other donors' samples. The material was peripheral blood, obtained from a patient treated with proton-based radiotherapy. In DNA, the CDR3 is TGTGCCAGCAGCCCCCAGACAGGGGGCACGGAGCTTTATGGCTACACCTTC. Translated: CASSPQTGGTELYGYTF.